This passage covers 24 T cell receptor beta chains from one sample sequenced in a study of T cell responses to AZD1222 COVID-19 vaccine. Some clones are missing from TCRdb's copy, which holds only in-frame ones; the method was immunoSEQ multiplex PCR. Of more than 140,000 clones detected, more than 70% appear once; the ten largest clones hold more than 2.5%. Source: peripheral blood, taken on day 0 of AZD1222 vaccination. The receptors here all came from an adult in good health.

J is TRBJ2-1 and V is TRBV19, with 7 positions matching TRBD2. CDR1 and CDR2 (germline): LNHDA, SQIVND (reference sequence). J was trimmed by 8 bases and V by 3 bases; bases with no gene match: 7. This CDR3 spans 14 amino acids. The CDR3, as DNA: TGTGCCAGTAGTATCGAGACTAGCAGACATGAGCAGTTCTTC. Translating gives CASSIETSRHEQFF.

The chain carries TRBV11-1 and TRBJ1-2; 10 nucleotides align to TRBD1. The CDR3 has 14 amino acids. Trimming cost V 5 bases and J 4 bases; bases outside gene matches: 4. Germline V lookup: CDR1 SGHAT, CDR2 FQDESV (reference sequence). The CDR3 protein is CASSPRQGAYGYTF. The CDR3 nucleotides are TGTGCCAGCAGCCCGCGACAGGGGGCCTATGGCTACACCTTC.

The rearrangement joins TRBV27 to TRBJ1-4, with TRBD1 as a possible D gene (6 bases). Germline CDR1 MNHEY, CDR2 SMNVEV (reference sequence). CDR3 length: 14 residues. Trimming took off 4 bases at V and 10 bases at J, with 16 bases between the two ends. The CDR3 region is CASSSQGNPGKLFF. CDR3 nucleotides: TGTGCCAGCAGTTCACAGGGTAACCCAGGAAAACTGTTTTTT.

The rearrangement uses TRBV23-1 and TRBJ2-7; a weak D match, TRBD1 (6 bases). TRBV23-1 is treated as an ORF (open reading frame) with a function not yet certain. Deletions cut 2 bases from V and 0 bases from J, with 14 bases between. This CDR3 has 16 residues. CDR3 residues: CASSQTGTGSSYEQYF. CDR3 nucleotides: TGCGCCAGCAGTCAAACGGGCACAGGGAGCTCCTACGAGCAGTACTTC.

This chain joins TRBV6-6 and TRBJ2-1; no clear D. From germline, CDR1 is MNHNY and CDR2 SVGAGI (reference sequence). This CDR3 spans 13 amino acids. The V end lost 4 bases, the J end lost 9 bases, and 13 bases lay between the germline ends. The CDR3 here is CASSLRLEREQFF. In DNA form, the CDR3 reads TGTGCCAGCAGTTTACGACTCGAACGTGAGCAGTTCTTC.

The J gene is TRBJ1-4, the V gene TRBV6-5; TRBD1 might be the D (5 bases). The CDR3 is 12 residues long. V was pared by 8 bases and J by 8 bases, with 12 bases between. CDR1 and CDR2 from the germline V gene are MNHEY and SVGAGI. CDR3 residues: CASGSTGEKLFF. CDR3 nucleotides: TGTGCCAGCGGGTCAACAGGAGAAAAACTGTTTTTT.

This rearrangement joins TRBV3-1 (or the pseudogene TRBV3-2) to TRBJ2-1, with 7 bases aligning to TRBD1. This CDR3 comprises 14 residues. In germline, CDR1 is LGHDT, CDR2 YNNKEL (reference sequence). After removal of 9 bases from V and 8 bases from J, the junction contained 13 bases not matched to a gene. CDR3 DNA sequence: TGTGCCAGTAAGACCTCCGGACAGGCCGATGAGCAGTTCTTC. It is translated as CASKTSGQADEQFF.

The gene calls are TRBV19 and TRBJ1-3; a weak D match, TRBD1 (5 bases). Germline-derived CDR1 and CDR2 are LNHDA and SQIVND (reference sequence). V was clipped by 3 bases and J by 0 bases, with 6 bases between them. The CDR3 extends over 14 amino acids. CDR3 sequence (DNA): TGTGCCAGTAGTATTGACAGCTCTGGAAACACCATATATTTT. Protein sequence: CASSIDSSGNTIYF.

The J gene is TRBJ2-1, the V gene TRBV4-2, with D possibly matching TRBD2 (6 bases). Looked up from germline, CDR1 is LGHNA and CDR2 is YNFKEQ. V was clipped by 1 base and J by 6 bases, with 10 bases between them. This CDR3 has 14 residues. The CDR3: CASSQGLEGNEQFF. The DNA for the CDR3 is TGTGCCAGCAGCCAAGGACTAGAGGGCAATGAGCAGTTCTTC.

V is TRBV4-3 and J is TRBJ1-2; D ambiguous. Trimming took off 1 base at V and 4 bases at J, with 7 bases between the two ends. The length of the CDR3 is 13 residues. Looked up from germline, CDR1 is LGHNA and CDR2 is YSLEER. The CDR3 reads CASSQAEAYGYTF. CDR3 DNA sequence: TGCGCCAGCAGCCAAGCTGAAGCCTATGGCTACACCTTC.

This chain uses TRBV9 with TRBJ2-5; perhaps TRBD2 as D (6 bases). The germline CDR1 and CDR2 sequences are SGDLS and YYNGEE. The ends were cut back, 2 bases at V and 2 bases at J, with 13 bases in the middle. This CDR3 region has 15 residues. The CDR3 loop reads CASSVGGAVQETQYF. The CDR3 DNA reads as TGTGCCAGCAGCGTGGGCGGGGCCGTGCAAGAGACCCAGTACTTC.

The rearrangement links TRBV5-4 to TRBJ1-1; perhaps TRBD1 as D (5 bases). The CDR3 is made up of 17 amino acids. The germline V and J ends were trimmed by 4 bases and 5 bases, with 24 bases remaining between them. Germline values: CDR1 SGHNT, CDR2 YYREEE (reference sequence). In nucleotides, the CDR3 is TGTGCCAGCAGCAAAGCACAAGGGGCGATAAGTAGGACTGAAGCTTTCTTT. Protein sequence: CASSKAQGAISRTEAFF.

The rearrangement joins TRBV5-5 to TRBJ2-2; either TRBD1 or TRBD2 may supply D (6 bases each). This CDR3 contains 12 residues. V lost 5 bases and J lost 6, with 8 bases in between. CDR1 is SGHKS, CDR2 YYEKEE, per germline (reference sequence). CDR3 coding DNA: TGTGCCAGCAGGGAGGGGGCCGGGGAGCTGTTTTTT. Encoded protein: CASREGAGELFF.

This chain links TRBV27 with TRBJ2-7; TRBD1 might be the D (5 bases). Germline lookup yields CDR1 MNHEY and CDR2 SMNVEV (reference sequence). Trimming left V 5 bases short and J 2 bases short, with 10 bases between. The CDR3 consists of 13 residues. CDR3 in DNA: TGTGCCAGCAGTCAGGGCCTGACCTACGAGCAGTACTTC. Its protein is CASSQGLTYEQYF.

The V gene is TRBV2, the J gene TRBJ2-1; possible D gene TRBD2, 7 bases. This CDR3 contains 15 residues. Trimming removed 3 bases from V and 4 bases from J, with 13 bases in between. The germline gives CDR1 SNHLY, CDR2 FYNNEI. The CDR3 DNA reads as TGTGCCAGCAGTGAGGGGGGGGCCTCATACAATGAGCAGTTCTTC. Residues: CASSEGGASYNEQFF.

The V and J genes are TRBV6-5 and TRBJ1-2; D gene unclear. Germline CDR1 and CDR2: MNHEY and SVGAGI. V was pared by 2 bases and J by 4 bases, with 14 bases between. The CDR3 is 15 amino acids. CDR3 sequence (DNA): TGTGCCAGCAGTTACGCTGAAGGGAAGGCCTATGGCTACACCTTC. It translates to CASSYAEGKAYGYTF.

The chain joins TRBV28 to TRBJ1-2; D gene unclear. With 2 bases removed from V and 2 bases from J, the gap between germline ends came to 21 bases. Per germline, CDR1 MDHEN and CDR2 SYDVKM. CDR3 length: 18 residues. CDR3 nucleotides: TGTGCCAGCAGTTTACCCAAGTATTGGAGTTTAAGAAACTATGGCTACACCTTC. It codes for CASSLPKYWSLRNYGYTF.

The chain employs TRBV28 and TRBJ2-7; 10 bases match TRBD1. Germline V lookup: CDR1 MDHEN, CDR2 SYDVKM. The V segment lost 10 bases and the J segment 5 bases; nucleotides outside the gene matches: 11. The CDR3 loop spans 14 amino acids. This chain's CDR3 is CATGRDRGPHEQYF. In DNA, the CDR3 is TGTGCCACCGGCCGGGACAGGGGTCCCCACGAGCAGTACTTC.

V is TRBV6-5 and J is TRBJ1-6; a weak D match, TRBD1 (6 bases). CDR1 is MNHEY, CDR2 SVGAGI, per germline. This CDR3 comprises 13 residues. Deletions cut 5 bases from V and 11 bases from J, with 13 bases between. CDR3 coding DNA: TGTGCCAGCAGTAGGGCAGGGGTGGCACCCCTCCACTTT. Translation gives CASSRAGVAPLHF.

This chain uses TRBV19 with TRBJ2-1, with 15 nucleotides matching TRBD2. The V gene's germline CDR1 is LNHDA and CDR2 SQIVND (reference sequence). The CDR3 is 14 residues long. V shed 9 bases and J 6 bases; nucleotides not matched to a gene: 3. CDR3 sequence: CASLGLAGGNEQFF. The CDR3 bases are TGTGCCAGCCTGGGACTAGCGGGGGGCAATGAGCAGTTCTTC.

The chain has TRBV7-2 and TRBJ2-2; D not resolved. Germline values: CDR1 SGHTA, CDR2 FQGNSA. The CDR3 is 14 amino acids. Between the trimmed V and J ends, which lost 4 bases and 1 base, there was a span of 7 bases. CDR3 nucleotides: TGTGCCAGCAGCTCGTCAGTGAACACCGGGGAGCTGTTTTTT. Its protein is CASSSSVNTGELFF.

The chain links TRBV5-4 to TRBJ2-1; D remains ambiguous. Germline CDR1 is SGHNT and CDR2 is YYREEE (reference sequence). This CDR3 comprises 13 residues. Deletions cut 4 bases from V and 0 bases from J, with 5 bases between. The CDR3 region is CASSLNSYNEQFF. The CDR3 coding sequence is TGTGCCAGCAGCCTGAACTCCTACAATGAGCAGTTCTTC.

The V gene is TRBV28, the J gene TRBJ2-7; the D gene is possibly TRBD2 (5 bases). V lost 6 bases and J 3 bases, leaving 15 bases between the germline ends. This CDR3 has 14 amino acids. CDR1 is MDHEN, CDR2 SYDVKM, per germline. CDR3 nucleotide sequence: TGTGCCAGCAGAACTGTCGCCGCGGGCTACGAGCAGTACTTC. Translated, it gives CASRTVAAGYEQYF.

This chain connects TRBV12-5 to TRBJ1-6; no definite D call. The CDR3 is 17 residues long. Trimming stripped 0 bases from V and 10 bases from J, with 19 bases between. Germline-derived CDR1 and CDR2 are LGHNT and FRNRAP. The CDR3 DNA reads as TGTGCTAGTGGTTTGGTACTGGGCCCCTCCGGCGGGTCACCCCTCCACTTT. Amino acid sequence: CASGLVLGPSGGSPLHF.